The entry below describes one T cell receptor (beta chain). The antigen is undetermined. The assay was immunoSEQ multiplex PCR, and TCRdb's table has in-frame clones only and misses some. The table records fewer than 35,000 clones, roughly 95% of them present only once. This specimen comes from a study of T cells in tuberculosis. Study context: In South Africa, adults with active tuberculosis were compared with IGRA-negative and latently infected IGRA-positive adolescents. Findings and caveats of the study: Active tuberculosis alpha repertoires lay closer to GMM-specific TCRs than controls'. Cases with active tuberculosis were adults, while controls were adolescents.

Each donor contributed 100,000 or so T cells on average, unsorted. Germline CDR1 and CDR2: SGHRS and YFSETQ. CDR3 length: 15 residues. Trimming removed 4 bases from V and 4 bases from J; junction bases left unmatched: 7. The sample taken for sequencing was PBMCs. The receptor's source is a donor aged 10-29 years with latent tuberculosis or without tuberculosis infection. J is TRBJ1-2 and V is TRBV5-1; TRBD1 agrees at 10 bases. CDR3 sequence (DNA): TGCGCCAGCAGCCATGGGGACAGGGGAGTCTATGGCTACACCTTC. It translates to CASSHGDRGVYGYTF.